What follows is one T cell receptor (beta chain) and its context. The sample holds many counts of this clone. There is no known antigen for this receptor. Base quality data are lacking; no much larger clone is found one base away. These data belong to a study of T cell responses to AZD1222 COVID-19 vaccine (dated by TCRdb to the early 2020s). With respect to the entire study: AZD1222 recipients with second doses at about 4 weeks or about 12 weeks were pooled, because spike-specific TCR depth and breadth did not differ between schedules. TCR sequencing was performed for 230 to 250 trial participants, of whom about 200 were given two doses of AZD1222 and approximately 25 were given two doses of MenACWY control vaccine. Enrollment into the trials was organized by age into subgroups of 18-55, 56-69 and 70-plus years, and those subgroups contained 148, 28 and 57 TCR-sequenced participants, respectively. Beyond this particular receptor, the publication reports: Participants were mostly white British, with more females than males. The authors suggested clonal diversity may have been underestimated. Only five to seven AZD1222 recipients were SARS-CoV-2 seropositive at baseline, limiting conclusions about previously exposed vaccinees. In the small 56-69-year group, the increase in depth fell short of significance, most likely because of low power. CD4 TCRs associated with the vaccine covered the entire spike protein, and the dominant responses were in regions 160-218 and 743-854. After two AZD1222 doses, both the breadth and the depth of spike-specific TCRs were significantly higher than at day 0 and than in MenACWY recipients. Because no day 14 peak-response samples were available, the repertoires could be characterized only after the peak T cell response. Epitopes outside the regions mutated in the B.1.351 and B.1.1.7 variants were reportedly recognized by nearly half of the unique spike-specific TCRs.

The CDR3 regions of human TCRbeta chains were analyzed by immunosequencing. Turning to the authors' computational methods: TCRs in the repertoires were matched against a reference library of SARS-CoV-2-specific TCRs that had been generated with the MIRA antigen-specificity platform. Breadth was defined as the fraction of unique TCRs that were SARS-CoV-2-associated, and depth was defined as the fraction of total T cells that were SARS-CoV-2-associated. Each spike-specific TCR was assigned to its reactive spike region and to a CD4 or CD8 class using the MIRA data. Log10-transformed breadth and depth values were compared by one-way ANOVA with Sidak's multiple comparisons tests. TCRdb re-hosts the immuneACCESS table, in-frame sequences only. Its copies lack some clones; in the studies checked, an unresolved V gene accounts for under half of them, and the cause for the rest is not known. The DNA gave D and trimming, while V, J and clone size come from that table. The sample table records about 110,000 clones; under 85% of these occur just once. The ten largest make up around 6.2% of the sample.

Compared with germline, V lacks 1 base and J lacks 2 bases; bases without a gene match: 4. In the germline V gene, CDR1 corresponds to MDHEN and CDR2 to SYDVKM. The CDR3 covers 15 residues, taking in both the cysteine and the phenylalanine. Solely the CDR3 DNA is kept, with 45 bases framed from the first base. The time point label, read with the paper, signifies: baseline before first vaccination. Samples from vaccinated people were obtained from the UK trials COV001 and COV002, which included a single-blind randomized controlled phase 2/3 trial of AZD1222 (ChAdOx1 nCoV-19) in healthy adults. For TCRbeta chain sequencing, PBMC samples were collected from trial participants at day 0 and at day 28 after the second dose.

This sequence originates from an adult in good health. This specimen consisted of peripheral blood, obtained on day 0 of AZD1222 vaccination. The V and J segments used are TRBV28 and TRBJ2-7; TRBD1 aligns with 8 central bases. The CDR3 is CASSLFQGAPYEQYF. In nucleotide form, the sequence is TGTGCCAGCAGTTTATTTCAGGGGGCCCCCTACGAGCAGTACTTC.